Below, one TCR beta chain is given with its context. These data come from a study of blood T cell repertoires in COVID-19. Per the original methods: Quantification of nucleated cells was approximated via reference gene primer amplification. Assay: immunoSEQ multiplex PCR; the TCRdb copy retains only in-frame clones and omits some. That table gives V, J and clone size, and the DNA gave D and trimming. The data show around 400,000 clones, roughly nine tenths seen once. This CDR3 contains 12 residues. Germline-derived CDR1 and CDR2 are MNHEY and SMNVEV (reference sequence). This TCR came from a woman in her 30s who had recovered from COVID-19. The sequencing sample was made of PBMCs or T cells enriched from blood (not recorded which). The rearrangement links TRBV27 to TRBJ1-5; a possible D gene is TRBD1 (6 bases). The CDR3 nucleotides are TGTGCGACAGGACAGCGGAATCAGCCCCAGCATTTT. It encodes CATGQRNQPQHF.